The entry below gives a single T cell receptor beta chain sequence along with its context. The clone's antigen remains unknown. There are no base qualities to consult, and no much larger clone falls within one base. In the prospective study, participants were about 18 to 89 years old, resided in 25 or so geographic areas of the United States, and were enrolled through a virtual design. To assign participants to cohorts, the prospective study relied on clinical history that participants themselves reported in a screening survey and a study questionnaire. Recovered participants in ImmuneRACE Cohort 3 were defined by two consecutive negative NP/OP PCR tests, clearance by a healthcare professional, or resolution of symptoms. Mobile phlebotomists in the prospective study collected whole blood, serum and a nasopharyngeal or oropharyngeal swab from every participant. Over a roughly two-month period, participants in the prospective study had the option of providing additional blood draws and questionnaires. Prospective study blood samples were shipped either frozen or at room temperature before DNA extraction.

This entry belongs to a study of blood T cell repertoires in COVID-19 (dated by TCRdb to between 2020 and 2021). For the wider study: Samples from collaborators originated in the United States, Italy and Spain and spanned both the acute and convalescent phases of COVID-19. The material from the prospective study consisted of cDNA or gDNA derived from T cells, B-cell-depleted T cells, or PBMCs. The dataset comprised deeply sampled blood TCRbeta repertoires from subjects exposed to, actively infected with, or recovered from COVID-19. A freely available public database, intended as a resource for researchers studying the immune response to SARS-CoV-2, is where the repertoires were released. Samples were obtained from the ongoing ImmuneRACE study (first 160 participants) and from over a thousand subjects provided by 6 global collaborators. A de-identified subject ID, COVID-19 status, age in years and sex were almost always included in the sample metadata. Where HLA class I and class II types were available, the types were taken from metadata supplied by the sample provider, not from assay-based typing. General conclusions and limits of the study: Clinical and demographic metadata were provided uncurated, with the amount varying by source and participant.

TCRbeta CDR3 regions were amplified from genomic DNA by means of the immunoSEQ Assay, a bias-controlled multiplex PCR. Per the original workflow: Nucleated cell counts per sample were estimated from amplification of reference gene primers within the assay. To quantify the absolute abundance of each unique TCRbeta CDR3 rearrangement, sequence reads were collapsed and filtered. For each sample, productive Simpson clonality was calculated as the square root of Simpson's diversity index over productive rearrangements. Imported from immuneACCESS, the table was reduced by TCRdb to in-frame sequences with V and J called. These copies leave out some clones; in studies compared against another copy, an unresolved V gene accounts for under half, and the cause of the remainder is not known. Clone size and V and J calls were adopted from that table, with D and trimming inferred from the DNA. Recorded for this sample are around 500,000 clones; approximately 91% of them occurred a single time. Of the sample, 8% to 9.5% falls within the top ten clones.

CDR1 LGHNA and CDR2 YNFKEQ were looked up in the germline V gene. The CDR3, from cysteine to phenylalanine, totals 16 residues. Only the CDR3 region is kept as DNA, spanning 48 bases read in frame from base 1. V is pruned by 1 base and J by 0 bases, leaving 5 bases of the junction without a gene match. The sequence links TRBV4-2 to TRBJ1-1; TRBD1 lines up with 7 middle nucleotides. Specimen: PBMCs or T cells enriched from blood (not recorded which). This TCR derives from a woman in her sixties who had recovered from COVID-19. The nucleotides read TGTGCCAGCAGCCAAGCAAGGGACAGAATGAACACTGAAGCTTTCTTT. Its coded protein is CASSQARDRMNTEAFF.